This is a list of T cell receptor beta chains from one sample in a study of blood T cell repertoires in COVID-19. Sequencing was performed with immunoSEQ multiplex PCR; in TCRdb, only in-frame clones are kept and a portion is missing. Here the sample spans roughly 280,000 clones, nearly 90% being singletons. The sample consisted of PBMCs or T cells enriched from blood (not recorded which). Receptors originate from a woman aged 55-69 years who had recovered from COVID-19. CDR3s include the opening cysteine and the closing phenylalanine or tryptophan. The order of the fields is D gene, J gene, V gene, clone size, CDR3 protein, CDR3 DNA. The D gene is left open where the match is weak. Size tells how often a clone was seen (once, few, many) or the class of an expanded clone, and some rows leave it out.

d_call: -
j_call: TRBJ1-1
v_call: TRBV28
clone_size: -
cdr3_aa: CASSSLASPRATEAFF
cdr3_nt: TGTGCCAGCAGTTCCCTCGCGAGCCCGCGGGCCACTGAAGCTTTCTTT

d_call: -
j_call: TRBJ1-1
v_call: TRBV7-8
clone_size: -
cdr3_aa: CASTDSGGTEAFF
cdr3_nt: TGTGCCAGCACCGACTCGGGGGGCACTGAAGCTTTCTTT

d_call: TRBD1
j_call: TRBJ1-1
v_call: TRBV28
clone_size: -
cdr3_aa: CASSFGGTGNTEAFF
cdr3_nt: TGTGCCAGCAGTTTCGGTGGGACAGGGAACACTGAAGCTTTCTTT

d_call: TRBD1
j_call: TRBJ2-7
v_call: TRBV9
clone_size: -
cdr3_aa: CASSPHTGETQYF
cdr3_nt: TGTGCCAGCAGCCCCCATACAGGGGAAACTCAGTACTTC

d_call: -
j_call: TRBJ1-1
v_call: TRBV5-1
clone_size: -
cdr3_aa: CASSFGDWINTEAFF
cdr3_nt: TGCGCCAGCAGCTTCGGGGATTGGATTAACACTGAAGCTTTCTTT

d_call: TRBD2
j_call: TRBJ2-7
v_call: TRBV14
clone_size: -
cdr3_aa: CASSHVSASGGKPHEQYF
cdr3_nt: TGTGCCAGCAGCCATGTGAGTGCTAGCGGGGGAAAACCCCACGAGCAGTACTTC

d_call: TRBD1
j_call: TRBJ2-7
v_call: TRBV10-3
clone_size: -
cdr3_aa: CAIRDGQGGDEQYF
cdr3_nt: TGTGCCATCAGAGATGGACAGGGCGGTGACGAGCAGTACTTC

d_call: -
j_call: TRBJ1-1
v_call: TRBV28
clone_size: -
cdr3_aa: CASSLWPGEAFF
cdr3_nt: TGTGCCAGCAGTTTGTGGCCAGGTGAAGCTTTCTTT

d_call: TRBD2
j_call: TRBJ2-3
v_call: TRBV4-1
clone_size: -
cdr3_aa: CASSHPRSGSADTQYF
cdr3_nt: TGCGCCAGCAGCCACCCACGGAGCGGGAGTGCAGATACGCAGTATTTT

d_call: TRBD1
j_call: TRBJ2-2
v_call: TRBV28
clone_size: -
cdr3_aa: CASSREVAGGERLFF
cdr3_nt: TGTGCCAGCAGTCGAGAGGTTGCAGGGGGCGAGAGGCTGTTTTTT

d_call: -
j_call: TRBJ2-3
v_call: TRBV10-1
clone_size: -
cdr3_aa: CASSESGAGVYDTQYF
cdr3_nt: TGCGCCAGCAGTGAGTCGGGGGCGGGAGTCTACGATACGCAGTATTTT

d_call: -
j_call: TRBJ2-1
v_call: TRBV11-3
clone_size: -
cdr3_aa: CASSPPRVSNEQFF
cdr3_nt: TGTGCCAGCAGCCCTCCTCGGGTGTCTAATGAGCAGTTCTTC

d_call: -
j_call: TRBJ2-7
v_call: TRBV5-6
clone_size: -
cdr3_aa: CASSLGAEQYF
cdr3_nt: TGTGCCAGCAGCTTGGGGGCCGAGCAGTACTTC

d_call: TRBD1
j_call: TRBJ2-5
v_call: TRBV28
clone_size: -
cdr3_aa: CASSFRGETQYF
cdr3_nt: TGTGCCAGCAGTTTCAGGGGGGAGACCCAGTACTTC

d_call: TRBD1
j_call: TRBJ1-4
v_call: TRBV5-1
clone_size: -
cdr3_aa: CASSLDPGQPSEKLFF
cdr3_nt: TGCGCCAGCAGCTTGGATCCGGGACAGCCGAGCGAAAAACTGTTTTTT

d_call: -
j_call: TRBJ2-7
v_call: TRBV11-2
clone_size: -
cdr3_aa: CASSLEVDSSYEQYF
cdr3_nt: TGTGCCAGCAGCTTAGAAGTCGATAGCTCCTACGAGCAGTACTTC

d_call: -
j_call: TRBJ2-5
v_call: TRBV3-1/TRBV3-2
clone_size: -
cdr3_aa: CASSQSPPGLLETQYF
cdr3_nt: TGTGCCAGCAGCCAAAGTCCCCCGGGACTTCTGGAGACCCAGTACTTC

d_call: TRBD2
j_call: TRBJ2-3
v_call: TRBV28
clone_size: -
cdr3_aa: CASCSGGVIKRDTQYF
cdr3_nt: TGTGCCAGCTGTAGCGGGGGGGTTATTAAACGAGATACGCAGTATTTT

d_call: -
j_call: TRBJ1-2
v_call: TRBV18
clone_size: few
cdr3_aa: CASSPGLEGYTF
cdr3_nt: TGTGCCAGCTCACCAGGTCTAGAAGGCTACACCTTC

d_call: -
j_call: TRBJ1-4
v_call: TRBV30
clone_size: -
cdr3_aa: CAWSGGTNEKLFF
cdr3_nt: TGTGCCTGGAGTGGGGGGACAAATGAAAAACTGTTTTTT

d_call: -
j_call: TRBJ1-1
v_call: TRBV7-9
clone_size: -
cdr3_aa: CASRIGRGETEAFF
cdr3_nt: TGTGCCAGCAGAATAGGTCGGGGGGAAACTGAAGCTTTCTTT

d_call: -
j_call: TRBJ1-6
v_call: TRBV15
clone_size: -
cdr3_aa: CATKPNSGSPLHF
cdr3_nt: TGTGCCACCAAACCTAATTCGGGGTCACCCCTCCACTTT

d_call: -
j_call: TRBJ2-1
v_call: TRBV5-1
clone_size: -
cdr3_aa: CASSFDFSYNEQFF
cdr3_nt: TGCGCCAGCAGCTTCGACTTCTCCTACAATGAGCAGTTCTTC

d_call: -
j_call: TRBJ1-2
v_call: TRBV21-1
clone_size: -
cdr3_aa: CASSTSRPGGMGGYTF
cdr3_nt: TGTGCCAGCAGCACGTCTCGGCCAGGGGGAATGGGTGGCTACACCTTC

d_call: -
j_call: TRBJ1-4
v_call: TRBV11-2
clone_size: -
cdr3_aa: CASSPSLFEKLFF
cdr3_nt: TGTGCCAGCAGCCCAAGCCTTTTTGAAAAACTGTTTTTT

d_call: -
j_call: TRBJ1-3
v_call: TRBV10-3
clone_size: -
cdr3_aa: CAIKIGGSGNTIYF
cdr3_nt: TGTGCCATCAAGATAGGGGGCTCTGGAAACACCATATATTTT

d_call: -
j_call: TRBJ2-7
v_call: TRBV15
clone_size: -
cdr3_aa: CATSRGGSSSSYEQYF
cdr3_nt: TGTGCCACCAGCCGAGGAGGCTCTAGTAGCTCCTACGAGCAGTACTTC

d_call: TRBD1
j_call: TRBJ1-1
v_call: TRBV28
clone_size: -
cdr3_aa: CASSRQGGNTEAFF
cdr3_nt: TGTGCCAGCAGCCGACAGGGAGGGAACACTGAAGCTTTCTTT

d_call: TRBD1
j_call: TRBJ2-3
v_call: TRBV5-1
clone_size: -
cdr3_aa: CASSLQGADADTQYF
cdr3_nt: TGCGCCAGCAGCTTGCAGGGGGCAGACGCAGATACGCAGTATTTT

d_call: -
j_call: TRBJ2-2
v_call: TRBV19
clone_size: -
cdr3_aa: CASRSGQGIGELFF
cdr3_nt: TGTGCCAGTAGGTCCGGGCAGGGAATCGGGGAGCTGTTTTTT

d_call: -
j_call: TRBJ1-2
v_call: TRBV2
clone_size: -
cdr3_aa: CASERSRDGYTF
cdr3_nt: TGTGCCAGCGAAAGATCCAGGGATGGCTACACCTTC

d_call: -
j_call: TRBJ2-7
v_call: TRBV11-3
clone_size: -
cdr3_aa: CASSLDREQYF
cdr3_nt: TGTGCCAGCAGCTTAGATCGGGAGCAGTACTTC

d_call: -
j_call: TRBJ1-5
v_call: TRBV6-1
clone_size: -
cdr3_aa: CASSDRGGTYSNQPQHF
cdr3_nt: TGTGCCAGCAGTGACAGGGGAGGGACCTATAGCAATCAGCCCCAGCATTTT

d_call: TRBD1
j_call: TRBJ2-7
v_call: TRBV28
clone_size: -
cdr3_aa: CASSGAGTGALF
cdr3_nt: TGTGCCAGCAGTGGAGCCGGGACAGGGGCTTTGTTC

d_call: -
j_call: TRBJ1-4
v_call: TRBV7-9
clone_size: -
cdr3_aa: CASSPRASSRREKLFF
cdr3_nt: TGTGCCAGCAGCCCTAGAGCCTCCTCACGGCGTGAAAAACTGTTTTTT

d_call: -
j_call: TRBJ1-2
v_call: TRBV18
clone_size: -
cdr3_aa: CASSPFETLPGNYGYTF
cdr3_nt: TGTGCCAGCTCACCATTCGAGACTCTTCCTGGCAACTATGGCTACACCTTC

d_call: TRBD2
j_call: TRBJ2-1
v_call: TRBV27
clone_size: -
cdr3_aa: CASRSWEAGDYNEQFF
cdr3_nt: TGTGCCAGCAGAAGTTGGGAAGCGGGGGACTACAATGAGCAGTTCTTC

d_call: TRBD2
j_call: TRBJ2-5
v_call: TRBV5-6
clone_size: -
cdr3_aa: CASTGLAGGQETQYF
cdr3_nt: TGTGCCAGCACCGGCCTAGCGGGGGGACAAGAGACCCAGTACTTC

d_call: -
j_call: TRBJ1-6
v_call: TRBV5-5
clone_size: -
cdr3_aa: CASSPVLDSFNSPLHF
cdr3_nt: TGTGCCAGCAGCCCGGTCCTGGACAGTTTCAATTCACCCCTCCACTTT

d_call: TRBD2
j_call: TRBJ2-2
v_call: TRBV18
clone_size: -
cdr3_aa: CASSLGLAGAANTGELFF
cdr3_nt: TGTGCCAGCTCACTGGGACTAGCGGGGGCCGCGAACACCGGGGAGCTGTTTTTT

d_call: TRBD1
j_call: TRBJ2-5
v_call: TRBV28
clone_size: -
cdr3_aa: CASSQHGQGGETQYF
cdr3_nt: TGTGCCAGCAGCCAACACGGACAGGGAGGAGAGACCCAGTACTTC